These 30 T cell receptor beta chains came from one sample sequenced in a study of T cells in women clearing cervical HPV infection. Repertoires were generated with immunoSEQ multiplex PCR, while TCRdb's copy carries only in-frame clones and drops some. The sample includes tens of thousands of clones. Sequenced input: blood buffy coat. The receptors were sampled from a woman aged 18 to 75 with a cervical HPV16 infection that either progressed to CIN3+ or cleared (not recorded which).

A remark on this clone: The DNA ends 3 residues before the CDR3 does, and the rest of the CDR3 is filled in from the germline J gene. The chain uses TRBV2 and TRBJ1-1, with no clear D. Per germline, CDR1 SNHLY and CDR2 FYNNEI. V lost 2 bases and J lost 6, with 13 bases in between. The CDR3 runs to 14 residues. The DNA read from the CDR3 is TGTGCCAGCAGTGAAAACTCCCGACTGGCTGAA. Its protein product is CASSENSRLAE. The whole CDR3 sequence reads CASSENSRLAEAFF.

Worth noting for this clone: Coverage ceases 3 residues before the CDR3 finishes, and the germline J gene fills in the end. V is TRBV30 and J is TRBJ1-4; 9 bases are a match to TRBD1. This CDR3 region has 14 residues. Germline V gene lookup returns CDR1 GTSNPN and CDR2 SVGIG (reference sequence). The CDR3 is CAWSPGQGASPLFF. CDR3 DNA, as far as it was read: TGTGCCTGGAGTCCGGGACAGGGTGCTTCACCA.

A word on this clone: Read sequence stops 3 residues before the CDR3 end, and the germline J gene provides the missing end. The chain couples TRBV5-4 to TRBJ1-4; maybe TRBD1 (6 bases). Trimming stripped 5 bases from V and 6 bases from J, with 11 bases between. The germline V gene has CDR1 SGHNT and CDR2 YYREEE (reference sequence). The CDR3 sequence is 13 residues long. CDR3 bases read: TGTGCCAGCAGACTACAGGGAGATGAAAAA. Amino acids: CASRLQGDEK. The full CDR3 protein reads CASRLQGDEKLFF.

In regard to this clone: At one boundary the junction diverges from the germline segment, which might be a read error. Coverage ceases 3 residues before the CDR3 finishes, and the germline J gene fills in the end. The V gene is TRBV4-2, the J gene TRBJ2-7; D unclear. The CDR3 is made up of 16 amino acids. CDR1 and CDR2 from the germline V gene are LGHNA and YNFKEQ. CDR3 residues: CASSQDLISYPYEQYF. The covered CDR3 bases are TGCGCCAGCAGCCAAGATCTTATTAGCTACCCCTACGAG.

The covered CDR3 bases are TGTGCCTGGAGTGTTCAGAGGGCCGAG. Translated: CAWSVQRAE. The whole CDR3 protein is CAWSVQRAEQYF. The V and J genes are TRBV30 and TRBJ2-7, with D possibly TRBD2 on 5 matching bases. The CDR3 extends 3 residues past the end of the read, so its final part is completed from the germline J gene. Germline-derived CDR1 and CDR2 are GTSNPN and SVGIG (reference sequence). This CDR3 has 12 amino acids. The V and J ends lost 0 bases and 6 bases respectively, with 9 bases between them.

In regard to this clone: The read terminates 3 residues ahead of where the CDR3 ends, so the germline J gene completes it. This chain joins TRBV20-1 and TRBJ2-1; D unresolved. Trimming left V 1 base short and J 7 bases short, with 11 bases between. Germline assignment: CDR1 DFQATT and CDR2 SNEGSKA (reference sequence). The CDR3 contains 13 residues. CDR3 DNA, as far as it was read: TGCAGTGCTAGAGGGCCTATCAGGAATGAG. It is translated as CSARGPIRNE. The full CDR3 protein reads CSARGPIRNEQFF.

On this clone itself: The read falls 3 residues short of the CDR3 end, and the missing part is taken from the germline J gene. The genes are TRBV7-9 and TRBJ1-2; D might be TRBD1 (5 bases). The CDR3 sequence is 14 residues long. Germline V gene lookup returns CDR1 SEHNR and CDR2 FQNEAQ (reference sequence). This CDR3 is CASSLIQGAGGYTF. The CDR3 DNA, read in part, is TGTGCCAGCAGCTTAATCCAGGGTGCAGGGGGC. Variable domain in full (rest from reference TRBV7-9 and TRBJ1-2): DTGVSQNPRHKITKRGQNVTFRCDPISEHNRLYWYRQTLGQGPEFLTYFQNEAQLEKSRLLSDRFSAERPKGSFSTLEIQRTEQGDSAMYLCASSLIQGAGGYTFGSGTRLTVV.

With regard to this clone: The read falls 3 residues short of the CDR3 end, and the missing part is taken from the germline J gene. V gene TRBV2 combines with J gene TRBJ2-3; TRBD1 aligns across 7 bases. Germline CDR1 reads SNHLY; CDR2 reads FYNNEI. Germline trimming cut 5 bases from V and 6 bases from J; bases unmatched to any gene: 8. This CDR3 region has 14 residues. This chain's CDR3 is CASSYGLGGDTQYF. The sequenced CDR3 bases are TGTGCCAGCAGTTACGGCCTAGGGGGCGATACG. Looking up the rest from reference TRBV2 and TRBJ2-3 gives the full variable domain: EPEVTQTPSHQVTQMGQEVILRCVPISNHLYFYWYRQILGQKVEFLVSFYNNEISEKSEIFDDQFSVERPDGSNFTLKIRSTKLEDSAMYFCASSYGLGGDTQYFGPGTRLTVL.

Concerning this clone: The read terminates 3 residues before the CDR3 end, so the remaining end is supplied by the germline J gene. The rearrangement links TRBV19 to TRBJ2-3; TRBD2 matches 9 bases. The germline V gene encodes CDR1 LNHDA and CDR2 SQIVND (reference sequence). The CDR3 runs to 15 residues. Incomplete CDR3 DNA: TGTGCCAGTAGTATAGCCAAGACTAGCGGCGAGACG. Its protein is CASSIAKTSGET. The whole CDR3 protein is CASSIAKTSGETQYF.

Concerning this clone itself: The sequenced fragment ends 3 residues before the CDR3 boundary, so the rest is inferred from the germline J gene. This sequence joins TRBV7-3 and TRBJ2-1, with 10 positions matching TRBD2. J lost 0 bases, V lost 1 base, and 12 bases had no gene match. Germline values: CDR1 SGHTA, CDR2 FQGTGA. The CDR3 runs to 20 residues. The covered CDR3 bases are TGTGCCAGCAGCTTAATTTCAGGACTAGCGGAGGGAAGCTCCTACAATGAG. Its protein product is CASSLISGLAEGSSYNE. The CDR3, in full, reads CASSLISGLAEGSSYNEQFF.

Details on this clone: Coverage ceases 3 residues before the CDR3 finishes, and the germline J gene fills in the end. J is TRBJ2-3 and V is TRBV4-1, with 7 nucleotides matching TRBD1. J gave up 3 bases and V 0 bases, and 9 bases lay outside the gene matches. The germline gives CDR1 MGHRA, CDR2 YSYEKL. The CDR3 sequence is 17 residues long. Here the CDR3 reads CASSQDTSGQLTDTQYF. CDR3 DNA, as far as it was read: TGCGCCAGCAGCCAAGATACTTCGGGACAGTTAACAGATACG.

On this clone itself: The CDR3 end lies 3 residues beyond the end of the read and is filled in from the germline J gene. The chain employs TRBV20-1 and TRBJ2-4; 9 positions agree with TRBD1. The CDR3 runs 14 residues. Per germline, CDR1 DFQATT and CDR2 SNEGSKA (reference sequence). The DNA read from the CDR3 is TGCAGTGCTTATAGGACAGGGGTGCACTATGGT. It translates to CSAYRTGVHYG. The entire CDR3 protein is CSAYRTGVHYGQYF.

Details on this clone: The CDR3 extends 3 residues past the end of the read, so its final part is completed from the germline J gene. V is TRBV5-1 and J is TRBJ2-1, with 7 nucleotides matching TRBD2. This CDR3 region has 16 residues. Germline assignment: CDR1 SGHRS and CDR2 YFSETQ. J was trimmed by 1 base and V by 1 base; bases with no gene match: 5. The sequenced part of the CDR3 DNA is TGCGCCAGCAGCTTGCAGGTCGGGGGGTCCTACAATGAG. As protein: CASSLQVGGSYNE. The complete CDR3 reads CASSLQVGGSYNEQFF.

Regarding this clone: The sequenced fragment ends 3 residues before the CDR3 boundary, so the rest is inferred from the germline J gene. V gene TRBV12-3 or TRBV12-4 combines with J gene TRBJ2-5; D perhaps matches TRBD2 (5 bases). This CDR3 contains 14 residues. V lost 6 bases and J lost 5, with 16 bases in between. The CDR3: CASSRFTRVETQYF. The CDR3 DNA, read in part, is TGTGCCAGCAGCCGATTTACTAGGGTGGAGACC.

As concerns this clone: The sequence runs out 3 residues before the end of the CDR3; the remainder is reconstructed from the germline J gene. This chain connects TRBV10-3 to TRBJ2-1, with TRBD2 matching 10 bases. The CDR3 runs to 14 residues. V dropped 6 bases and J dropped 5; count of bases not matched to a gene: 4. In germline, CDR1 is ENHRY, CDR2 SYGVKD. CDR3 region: CAIRGTSVNNEQFF. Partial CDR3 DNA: TGTGCCATCAGGGGGACTAGCGTTAACAATGAG.

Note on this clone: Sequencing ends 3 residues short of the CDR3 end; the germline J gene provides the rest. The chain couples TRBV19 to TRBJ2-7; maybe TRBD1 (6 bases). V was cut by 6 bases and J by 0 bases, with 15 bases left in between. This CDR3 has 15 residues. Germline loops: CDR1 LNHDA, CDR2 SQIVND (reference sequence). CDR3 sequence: CASSSPTGSSYEQYF. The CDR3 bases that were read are TGTGCCAGTAGCTCCCCCACAGGGAGCTCCTACGAG.

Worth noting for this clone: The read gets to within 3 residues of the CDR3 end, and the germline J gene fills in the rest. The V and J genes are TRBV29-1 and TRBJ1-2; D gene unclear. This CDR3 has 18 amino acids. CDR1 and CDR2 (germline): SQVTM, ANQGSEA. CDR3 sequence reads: CSVVGLAGARSSYNDYTF. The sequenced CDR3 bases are TGCAGCGTTGTAGGTCTAGCGGGAGCGAGGAGCTCCTACAATGAC.

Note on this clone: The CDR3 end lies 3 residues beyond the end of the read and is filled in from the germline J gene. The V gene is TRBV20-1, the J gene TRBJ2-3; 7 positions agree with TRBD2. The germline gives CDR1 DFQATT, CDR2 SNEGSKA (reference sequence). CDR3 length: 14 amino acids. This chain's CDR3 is CSAREGEGLQPQYF. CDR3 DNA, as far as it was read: TGCAGTGCTAGAGAAGGGGAGGGGTTGCAGCCG.

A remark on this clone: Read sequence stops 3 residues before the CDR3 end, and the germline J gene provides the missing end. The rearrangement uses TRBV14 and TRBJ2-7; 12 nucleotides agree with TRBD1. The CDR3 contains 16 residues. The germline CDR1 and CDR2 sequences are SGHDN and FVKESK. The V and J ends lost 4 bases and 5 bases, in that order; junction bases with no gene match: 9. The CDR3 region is CASSLRTGTGGHEQYF. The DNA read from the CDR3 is TGTGCCAGCAGCCTTCGAACCGGGACAGGGGGCCACGAG.

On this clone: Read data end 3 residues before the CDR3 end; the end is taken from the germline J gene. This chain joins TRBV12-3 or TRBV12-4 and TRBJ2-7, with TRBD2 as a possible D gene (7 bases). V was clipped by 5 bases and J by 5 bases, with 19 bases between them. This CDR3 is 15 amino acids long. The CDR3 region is CASSPGGLRSDEQYF. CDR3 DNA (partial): TGTGCCAGCAGTCCGGGGGGCCTGAGAAGTGACGAG.

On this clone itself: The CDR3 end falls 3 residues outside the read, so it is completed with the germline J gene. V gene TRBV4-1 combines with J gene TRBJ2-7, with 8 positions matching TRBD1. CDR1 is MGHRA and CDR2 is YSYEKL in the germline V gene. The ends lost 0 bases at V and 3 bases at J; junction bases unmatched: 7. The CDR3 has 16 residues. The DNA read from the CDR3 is TGCGCCAGCAGCCAAGATCATAGGACAGGGAACTACGAG. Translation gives CASSQDHRTGNYE. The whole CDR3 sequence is CASSQDHRTGNYEQYF.

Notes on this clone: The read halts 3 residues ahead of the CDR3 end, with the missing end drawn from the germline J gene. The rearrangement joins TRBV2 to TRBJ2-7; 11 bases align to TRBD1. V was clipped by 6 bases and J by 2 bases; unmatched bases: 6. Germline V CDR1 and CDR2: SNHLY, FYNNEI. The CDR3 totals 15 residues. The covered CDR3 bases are TGTGCCAGCAGCACAGGACAGGGGGCAGCCTACGAG. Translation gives CASSTGQGAAYE. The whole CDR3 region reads CASSTGQGAAYEQYF.

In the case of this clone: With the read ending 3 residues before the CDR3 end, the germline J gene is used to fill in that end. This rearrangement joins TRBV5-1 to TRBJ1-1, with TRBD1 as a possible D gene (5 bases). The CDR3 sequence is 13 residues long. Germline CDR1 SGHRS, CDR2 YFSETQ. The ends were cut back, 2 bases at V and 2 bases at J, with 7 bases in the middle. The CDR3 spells CASSFDSNTEAFF. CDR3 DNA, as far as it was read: TGCGCCAGCAGCTTTGACAGCAACACTGAA.

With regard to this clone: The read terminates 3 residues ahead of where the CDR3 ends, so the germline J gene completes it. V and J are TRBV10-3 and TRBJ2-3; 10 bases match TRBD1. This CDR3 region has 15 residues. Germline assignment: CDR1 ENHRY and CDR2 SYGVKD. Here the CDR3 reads CAISDSDRGHQPQYF. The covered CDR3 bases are TGTGCCATCAGTGATTCCGACAGGGGGCATCAGCCG.

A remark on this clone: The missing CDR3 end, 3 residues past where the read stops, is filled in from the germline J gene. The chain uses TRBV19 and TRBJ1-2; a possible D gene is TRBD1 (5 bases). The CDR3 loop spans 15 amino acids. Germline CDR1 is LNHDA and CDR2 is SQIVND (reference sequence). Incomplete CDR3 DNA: TGTGCCAGTAGTGCCCCCGCTCGGGGGTCTTACGAC. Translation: CASSAPARGSYD. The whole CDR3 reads CASSAPARGSYDYTF.

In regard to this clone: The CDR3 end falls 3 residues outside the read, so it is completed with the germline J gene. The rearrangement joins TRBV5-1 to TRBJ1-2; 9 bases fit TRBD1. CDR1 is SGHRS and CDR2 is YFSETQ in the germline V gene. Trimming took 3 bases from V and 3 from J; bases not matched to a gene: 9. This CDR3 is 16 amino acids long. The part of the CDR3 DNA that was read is TGCGCCAGCAGCTACCCACTGGGACAGGGAGACTATGGC. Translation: CASSYPLGQGDYG. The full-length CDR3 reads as CASSYPLGQGDYGYTF. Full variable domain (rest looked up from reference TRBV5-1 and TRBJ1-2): KAGVTQTPRYLIKTRGQQVTLSCSPISGHRSVSWYQQTPGQGLQFLFEYFSETQRNKGNFPGRFSGRQFSNSRSEMNVSTLELGDSALYLCASSYPLGQGDYGYTFGSGTRLTVV.

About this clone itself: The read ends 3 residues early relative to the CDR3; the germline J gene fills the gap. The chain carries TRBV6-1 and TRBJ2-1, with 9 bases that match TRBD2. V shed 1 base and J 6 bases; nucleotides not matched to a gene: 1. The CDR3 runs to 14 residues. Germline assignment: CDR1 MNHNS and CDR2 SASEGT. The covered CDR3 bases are TGTGCCAGCAGTGAAGGCGGGAGGGCCAATGAG. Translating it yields CASSEGGRANE. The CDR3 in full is CASSEGGRANEQFF.

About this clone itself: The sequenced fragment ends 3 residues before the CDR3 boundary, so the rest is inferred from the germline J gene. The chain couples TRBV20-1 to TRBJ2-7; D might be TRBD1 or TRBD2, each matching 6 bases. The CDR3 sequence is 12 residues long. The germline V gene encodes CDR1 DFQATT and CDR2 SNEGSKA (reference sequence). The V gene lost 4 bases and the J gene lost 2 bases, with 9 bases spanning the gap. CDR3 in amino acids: CSAKEGAYEQYF. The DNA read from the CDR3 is TGCAGTGCTAAGGAGGGGGCCTACGAG.

CDR3: CSVGTGDQPQHF. The sequenced CDR3 bases are TGCAGCGTTGGGACAGGGGATCAGCCC. V gene TRBV29-1 combines with J gene TRBJ1-5, with 9 bases matching TRBD1. The CDR3 end lies 3 residues beyond the end of the read and is filled in from the germline J gene. Germline values: CDR1 SQVTM, CDR2 ANQGSEA. V gave up 4 bases and J gave up 5 bases; unmatched junction bases: 0. The CDR3 contains 12 residues.

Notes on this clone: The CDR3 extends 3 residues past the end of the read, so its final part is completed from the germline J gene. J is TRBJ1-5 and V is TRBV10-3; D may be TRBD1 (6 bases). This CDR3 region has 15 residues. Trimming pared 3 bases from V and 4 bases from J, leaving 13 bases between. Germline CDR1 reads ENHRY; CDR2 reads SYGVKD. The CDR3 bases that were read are TGTGCCATCAGTGAAACCACAGGGTCAAATCAGCCC. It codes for CAISETTGSNQP. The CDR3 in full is CAISETTGSNQPQHF.